Below are 2 T cell receptor beta chains sequenced from a single sample in a study of T cells in Graves' hyperthyroidism and ophthalmopathy. The investigators amplified TCR beta CDR3 regions from RNA transcripts. First-round RT-PCR targeting the TCR CDR3 was performed with the HTBI primer set. One entry per CDR3 protein, called by TCRdb with MiXCR from the multiplex PCR reads. There are about 660,000 distinct CDR3 sequences in the sample; just under 45% occur only once, and less than 9% lies in the top ten. The material sequenced was peripheral blood or thyroid tissue (not recorded which). All receptors derive from an adult man with Graves' disease, either hyperthyroidism or ophthalmopathy (not recorded which).

The CDR3 here is CSARTYTEAFF. The CDR3 bases are TGCAGTGCTAGGACTTACACTGAAGCTTTCTTT. The gene calls are TRBV20-1 and TRBJ1-1; the D is unclear. Germline V CDR1 and CDR2: DFQATT, SNEGSKA (reference sequence). The CDR3 length is 11 residues. V lost 3 bases and J 3 bases, leaving 5 bases between the germline ends.

A few counts support this clonotype. The genes are TRBV2 and TRBJ1-6, with no clear D. From germline, CDR1 is SNHLY and CDR2 FYNNEI. The CDR3 is 19 residues long. V lost 4 bases and J lost 0, with 19 bases in between. CDR3 DNA: TGTGCCAGCAGTGTACGTCCGGTGTCACTAAGCTCCTATAATTCACCCCTCCACTTT. Amino acid sequence: CASSVRPVSLSSYNSPLHF. Full variable domain (outside the CDR3, taken from reference TRBV2 and TRBJ1-6): EPEVTQTPSHQVTQMGQEVILRCVPISNHLYFYWYRQILGQKVEFLVSFYNNEISEKSEIFDDQFSVERPDGSNFTLKIRSTKLEDSAMYFCASSVRPVSLSSYNSPLHFGNGTRLTVT.